This T cell receptor beta chain was profiled in a study of cytomegalovirus exposure and HLA in healthy donors. Study-wide points: In a later analysis, the majority of CMV-associated beta chains seemingly showed HLA restriction. Within an earlier analysis, most TCR beta V segments proved productive either about 87% or about 30% of the time. V- and J-gene trimming of TCR beta was linked (in a later analysis) to a missense DCLRE1C variant. Among immune exposure information, only CMV serostatus was available.

In the case of this clone: Its target is not known.

Per germline, CDR1 SGHRS and CDR2 YFSETQ. V was shortened by 0 bases and J by 4 bases, with 13 bases between the two germline ends. The CDR3 contains 15 residues. The study ran its PCR with 60 Vbeta and 13 Jbeta primers. Produced via immunoSEQ multiplex PCR; TCRdb's table is partial and in-frame only. This sample yields some 97,000 clones, of which over 60% are seen a single time; 3.5% to 4.5% belongs to the top ten. What was sequenced was PBMCs. The sequence was obtained from a female donor in good health and CMV-seropositive. The chain uses TRBV5-1 and TRBJ2-5; D possibly corresponds to TRBD2 (7 bases). CDR3 DNA sequence: TGCGCCAGCAGCTTGGGGACTAGGGGGGGAGAGACCCAGTACTTC. Amino acids: CASSLGTRGGETQYF.